Each of the 27 T cell receptor beta chains below was sequenced from the same sample in a study of Ad26.COV2.S vaccination and SARS-CoV-2 variants. Treatment noted: around 19 received Ad26.COV2.S at low or high dose, single or two shots; about 5 received placebo; per-sample allocation not given. Vaccine and placebo recipients were sampled on day 63 after the first injection. The assay was immunoSEQ multiplex PCR, and TCRdb's table has in-frame clones only and misses some. The repertoire consists of approximately 460,000 clones, with about 89% occurring once and the leading ten covering about 1.7%. The sequencing here drew on peripheral blood, taken in a trial of Ad26.COV2.S vaccine versus placebo. Every receptor here comes from a person aged 18-65 years who received the Ad26.COV2.S COVID-19 vaccine or a placebo.

This chain connects TRBV6-5 to TRBJ1-4; TRBD1 is a possible D gene (5 bases). Trimming removed 4 bases at V and 8 bases at J, with 17 bases between. CDR1 is MNHEY and CDR2 is SVGAGI in the germline V gene. This CDR3 is built from 15 residues. The CDR3 DNA follows: TGTGCCAGCAGTTTCTACCGGGACCTCGGGGAAAAACTGTTTTTT. It yields the protein CASSFYRDLGEKLFF.

Of note for this clone: Other DNA sequences in this sample translate to the same CDR3. J is TRBJ1-1 and V is TRBV7-9; D ambiguous. CDR3 size: 14 residues. Germline loops: CDR1 SEHNR, CDR2 FQNEAQ (reference sequence). V gave up 1 base and J gave up 0 bases, with 6 bases separating them. The DNA of the CDR3 is TGTGCCAGCAGCTTAGGCGGGATGAACACTGAAGCTTTCTTT. Amino acid sequence: CASSLGGMNTEAFF.

In its sample, this clone was seen once. The CDR3 DNA reads TGTGCCAGCAGGTACCAGGTTAGCAATCAGCCCCAGCATTTT. Amino acid sequence: CASRYQVSNQPQHF. The chain couples TRBV6-2 or TRBV6-3 to TRBJ1-5, with D unresolved. The CDR3 is 14 amino acids. The germline gives CDR1 MNHEY, CDR2 SVGEGT. V lost 6 bases and J lost 0, with 9 bases in between.

The J gene is TRBJ1-1, the V gene TRBV6-2 or TRBV6-3; no reliable D call. Germline values: CDR1 MNHEY, CDR2 SVGEGT. This CDR3 is 16 amino acids long. Trimming took 4 bases from V and 5 from J, leaving 20 bases between them. The CDR3 protein is CASSSALWVRETEAFF. As DNA, the CDR3 is TGTGCCAGCAGTTCCGCGTTATGGGTGAGGGAGACTGAAGCTTTCTTT.

CDR3 protein: CAWRAFLNEKLFF. For the CDR3, the DNA is TGTGCCTGGAGGGCATTTCTTAATGAAAAACTGTTTTTT. J is TRBJ1-4 and V is TRBV30; D gene ambiguous. The germline V and J ends were trimmed by 3 bases and 4 bases, with 9 bases remaining between them. Germline CDR1 GTSNPN, CDR2 SVGIG (reference sequence). CDR3 size: 13 residues.

V gene TRBV3-1 (or the pseudogene TRBV3-2) combines with J gene TRBJ2-2; 7 bases align to TRBD1. The CDR3 consists of 17 residues. After removal of 3 bases from V and 2 bases from J, the junction contained 9 bases not matched to a gene. CDR1 and CDR2 (germline): LGHDT, YNNKEL (reference sequence). The chain's CDR3 is CASSQPLGTENTGELFF. The CDR3, as DNA: TGTGCCAGCAGCCAGCCTCTCGGGACAGAAAACACCGGGGAGCTGTTTTTT.

The chain joins TRBV7-2 to TRBJ1-6; TRBD1 matches 8 bases. Per germline, CDR1 SGHTA and CDR2 FQGNSA. The CDR3 runs 17 residues. Germline trimming cut 0 bases from V and 10 bases from J; bases unmatched to any gene: 11. The CDR3 coding sequence is TGTGCCAGCAGCTTAGCGGCAGGGGGCGCGAAAAACTCACCCCTCCACTTT. It is translated as CASSLAAGGAKNSPLHF. Full variable domain (rest looked up from reference TRBV7-2 and TRBJ1-6): GAGVSQSPSNKVTEKGKDVELRCDPISGHTALYWYRQSLGQGLEFLIYFQGNSAPDKSGLPSDRFSAERTGGSVSTLTIQRTQQEDSAVYLCASSLAAGGAKNSPLHFGNGTRLTVT.

This clone was detected only once. The CDR3 reads CASSRGVYEQYF. DNA of the CDR3: TGTGCCAGCAGTCGAGGAGTATACGAGCAGTACTTC. The chain employs TRBV5-5 and TRBJ2-7; D is uncertain. V lost 5 bases, J lost 4 bases, and 10 bases lay in between. In germline, CDR1 is SGHKS, CDR2 YYEKEE (reference sequence). This CDR3 spans 12 amino acids.

The chain joins TRBV10-3 to TRBJ2-7, with 13 bases identical to TRBD2. V shed 3 bases, J shed 0 bases, and the junction held 23 bases outside the gene matches. This CDR3 comprises 23 residues. Germline V CDR1 and CDR2: ENHRY, SYGVKD. CDR3 amino acids: CAISEWLMGGTSGIRGSSYEQYF. CDR3 nucleotide sequence: TGTGCCATCAGTGAATGGCTTATGGGAGGGACTAGCGGGATAAGGGGGAGCTCCTACGAGCAGTACTTC.

The genes are TRBV7-9 and TRBJ2-5; 7 bases match TRBD1. Trimming at V came to 5 bases and at J to 2 bases, leaving 8 bases not matched to a gene. This CDR3 is built from 15 residues. From germline, CDR1 is SEHNR and CDR2 FQNEAQ (reference sequence). This CDR3 is CASSTRDSEQETQYF. For the CDR3, the DNA is TGTGCCAGCAGCACCCGGGACAGTGAACAAGAGACCCAGTACTTC. Together with reference TRBV7-9 and TRBJ2-5, the CDR3 gives the full variable domain: DTGVSQNPRHKITKRGQNVTFRCDPISEHNRLYWYRQTLGQGPEFLTYFQNEAQLEKSRLLSDRFSAERPKGSFSTLEIQRTEQGDSAMYLCASSTRDSEQETQYFGPGTRLLVL.

This clone was seen just once. This chain uses TRBV11-3 with TRBJ1-6, with TRBD1 as a possible D gene (5 bases). The CDR3 consists of 19 residues. The V and J ends lost 5 bases and 9 bases respectively, with 29 bases between them. Germline lookup yields CDR1 SGHNT and CDR2 YENEEA. The CDR3 nucleotides read TGTGCCAGCAGCCTGGATCGGGCGGGGGAACCAATTTTGTGTTCACCCCTCCACTTT. Protein product: CASSLDRAGEPILCSPLHF.

This clone appeared a single time. Its ends do not fully match the called genes, so a read error is possible. The genes are TRBV14 and TRBJ2-7, with D perhaps matching TRBD2 (5 bases). This CDR3 is 16 amino acids long. Germline CDR1 SGHDN, CDR2 FVKESK. CDR3 nucleotide sequence: TGTGCCAGCGGCCATTCGGAAGACTGGACTCCCTACGAGCAGTACTTC. Its protein is CASGHSEDWTPYEQYF.

This chain connects TRBV6-1 to TRBJ2-1; 14 nucleotides agree with TRBD2. Germline CDR1 and CDR2: MNHNS and SASEGT. The CDR3 extends over 16 amino acids. The V gene end was trimmed by 3 bases and the J gene end by 10 bases; junction bases not matched to a gene: 8. The CDR3 sequence is CASSEPPGLAGVEQFF. The DNA of the CDR3 is TGTGCCAGCAGTGAGCCGCCGGGACTAGCGGGAGTAGAGCAGTTCTTC.

The chain is built from TRBV6-5 and TRBJ1-6; D is possibly TRBD1 (6 bases). Germline CDR1 MNHEY, CDR2 SVGAGI. The CDR3 loop spans 16 amino acids. Trimming stripped 4 bases from V and 0 bases from J, with 10 bases between. The CDR3 DNA sequence: TGTGCCAGCAGTTCCACAGGGAGCTCCTATAATTCACCCCTCCACTTT. This encodes CASSSTGSSYNSPLHF.

The gene calls are TRBV4-2 and TRBJ1-4; D is unresolved. CDR1 is LGHNA and CDR2 is YNFKEQ in the germline V gene. The CDR3 runs to 13 residues. The ends were cut back, 3 bases at V and 7 bases at J, with 9 bases in the middle. The CDR3 region has the DNA TGTGCCAGCAGCCAGGCCCGGATTGAAAAACTGTTTTTT. Translation: CASSQARIEKLFF.

The chain employs TRBV28 and TRBJ2-5; 7 bases map to TRBD2. J was trimmed by 3 bases and V by 6 bases; bases with no gene match: 10. Germline CDR1 MDHEN, CDR2 SYDVKM. There are 15 residues in the CDR3. CDR3: CASSQTRLAKETQYF. CDR3 sequence (DNA): TGTGCCAGCAGCCAAACCCGACTAGCCAAAGAGACCCAGTACTTC.

This clone was counted once. The rearrangement links TRBV7-9 to TRBJ1-2, with 8 positions matching TRBD1. Germline V gene lookup returns CDR1 SEHNR and CDR2 FQNEAQ (reference sequence). V trimming: 2 bases; J trimming: 7 bases; junction bases outside the gene matches: 9. The CDR3 extends over 15 amino acids. CDR3 DNA sequence: TGTGCCAGCAGCTTAAACGATCCCCAGGGGGCTGGCTACACCTTC. As protein: CASSLNDPQGAGYTF.

V usage is TRBV4-2 and J usage is TRBJ2-7, with TRBD1 matching 8 bases. From germline, CDR1 is LGHNA and CDR2 YNFKEQ. V was clipped by 0 bases and J by 7 bases; unmatched bases: 11. The CDR3 is made up of 16 amino acids. The CDR3 DNA reads TGTGCCAGCAGCCAAGAAAGGCAGGGGGCGCGTAGGGAGCAGTACTTC. It is translated as CASSQERQGARREQYF.

V gene TRBV6-5 combines with J gene TRBJ1-2; D is possibly TRBD1 (6 bases). This CDR3 region has 14 residues. The germline V gene encodes CDR1 MNHEY and CDR2 SVGAGI. V lost 7 bases to trimming and J lost 4 bases, with 16 bases between them. The CDR3 protein is CASTRDTGGYGYTF. The CDR3 nucleotides read TGTGCCAGCACCCGGGACACCGGGGGCTATGGCTACACCTTC.

The chain recombines TRBV7-9 with TRBJ1-2; D is possibly TRBD1 (5 bases). Between the trimmed V and J ends, which lost 5 bases and 5 bases, there was a span of 18 bases. CDR1 is SEHNR and CDR2 is FQNEAQ in the germline V gene (reference sequence). This CDR3 has 15 residues. In DNA, the CDR3 is TGTGCCAGCAGCCTCACCTCAGGGATGGTATATGGCTACACCTTC. Its translation is CASSLTSGMVYGYTF. Full variable domain (outside the CDR3, taken from reference TRBV7-9 and TRBJ1-2): DTGVSQNPRHKITKRGQNVTFRCDPISEHNRLYWYRQTLGQGPEFLTYFQNEAQLEKSRLLSDRFSAERPKGSFSTLEIQRTEQGDSAMYLCASSLTSGMVYGYTFGSGTRLTVV.

This chain links TRBV6-2 or TRBV6-3 with TRBJ1-5; D is unresolved. In germline, CDR1 is MNHEY, CDR2 SVGEGT. Trimming took 2 bases from V and 7 from J, leaving 12 bases between them. This CDR3 is 14 amino acids long. DNA for the CDR3: TGTGCCAGCAGTTACATGAAGGATGGCCAGCCCCAGCATTTT. Protein sequence: CASSYMKDGQPQHF.

The chain joins TRBV7-2 to TRBJ2-2; 11 bases fit TRBD1. This CDR3 comprises 18 residues. Germline V CDR1 and CDR2: SGHTA, FQGNSA. V was clipped by 5 bases and J by 4 bases; unmatched bases: 12. In DNA, the CDR3 is TGTGCCAGCAGCCTACGGACAGGGGGCGTTAAGAGCACCGGGGAGCTGTTTTTT. It encodes CASSLRTGGVKSTGELFF.

The chain employs TRBV5-1 and TRBJ1-4, with a tentative D call TRBD1 (5 bases). Germline assignment: CDR1 SGHRS and CDR2 YFSETQ. V was clipped by 4 bases and J by 8 bases, with 15 bases between them. This CDR3 is 14 amino acids long. CDR3 bases: TGCGCCAGCAGCCCGGGACGGCTAATGGAAAAACTGTTTTTT. Residues: CASSPGRLMEKLFF. The whole variable domain, remainder taken from reference TRBV5-1 and TRBJ1-4, is KAGVTQTPRYLIKTRGQQVTLSCSPISGHRSVSWYQQTPGQGLQFLFEYFSETQRNKGNFPGRFSGRQFSNSRSEMNVSTLELGDSALYLCASSPGRLMEKLFFGSGTQLSVL.

This sequence joins TRBV7-9 and TRBJ2-1; 11 bases align to TRBD2. Germline CDR1 reads SEHNR; CDR2 reads FQNEAQ (reference sequence). V was pared by 10 bases and J by 0 bases, with 2 bases of the junction left unmatched. This CDR3 has 14 amino acids. CDR3 nucleotides: TGTGCCACCCTAGCGGGGGGCTCCTACAATGAGCAGTTCTTC. Translated, it gives CATLAGGSYNEQFF.

The chain recombines TRBV2 with TRBJ1-2; a possible D gene is TRBD1 (6 bases). Germline-derived CDR1 and CDR2 are SNHLY and FYNNEI. Trimming took off 7 bases at V and 2 bases at J, with 26 bases between the two ends. This CDR3 spans 18 amino acids. This CDR3 reads CASIAWGAQQGLNYGYTF. The CDR3 nucleotides are TGTGCCAGCATAGCCTGGGGGGCACAGCAAGGGCTAAACTATGGCTACACCTTC.

This chain links TRBV6-6 with TRBJ2-3; D may be TRBD1 (5 bases). This CDR3 is 15 amino acids long. Between the trimmed V and J ends, which lost 8 bases and 1 base, there was a span of 16 bases. In germline, CDR1 is MNHNY, CDR2 SVGAGI (reference sequence). The CDR3 sequence: CASSTGWGGTDTQYF. CDR3 coding DNA: TGTGCCAGCTCCACGGGTTGGGGCGGCACAGATACGCAGTATTTT.

This clone was observed a few times. The J gene is TRBJ1-1, the V gene TRBV5-1; D may be TRBD1 (6 bases). CDR3 length equals 11 residues. CDR1 and CDR2 from the germline V gene are SGHRS and YFSETQ. V was clipped by 2 bases and J by 8 bases, with 7 bases between them. The CDR3 loop is CASSLTGEAFF. In nucleotides, the CDR3 is TGCGCCAGCAGCTTAACAGGGGAAGCTTTCTTT.